This T cell receptor beta chain came from a study of vaccination and CD4 T cells after COVID-19 (dated by TCRdb to 2022 to 2024). Context from the whole study: In the convalescent cohort there were six males and four females, among whom were two Hispanic individuals, seven Caucasians, two Asians and one multiracial person. Culture stimuli were overlapping spike peptide pools from SARS-CoV-2 and from the common cold coronaviruses HCoV-NL63, HCoV-OC43 and HCoV-229E. Post-vaccine blood samples were collected a median of around 2.5 months after the second vaccine dose, ranging from about 12 to 241 days. The spike-specific CD4+ TCR repertoire was compared before and after mRNA vaccination in over nine COVID-19 convalescent patients and a handful of infection-naive healthy vaccine recipients. Post-COVID blood samples from convalescent patients were collected a median of approximately 93 days after diagnosis, with a range of about 30 to 170 days. In control cultures, a CEFX viral epitope pool was used as positive control, an HIV-1 Nef peptide pool was used as negative control, or no peptide was added. At the TCR clonotype level, an earlier paper using these donors assessed memory CD4+ T cell crossreactivity between SARS-CoV-2 and common cold coronavirus spike proteins. Participants got two doses of the Pfizer-BioNTech BNT162b2 vaccine (n=8) or two doses of the Moderna mRNA-1273 vaccine (n=2).

The CDR3 runs 15 residues from the cysteine to the phenylalanine. CDR3 DNA only is kept here, 45 bases in frame from base 1. The germline V end is reduced by 7 bases and the J end by 1 base; junction bases left unmatched: 4. Taken from the germline V gene, the CDR1 and CDR2 loops are MNHNS and SASEGT. In the paper's terms, the treatment or condition label means: 10-day PBMC culture with coronavirus spike peptide pools or control peptides (ViraFEST assay). CD4+ T cells from unexposed donors were collected before the COVID-19 pandemic (2011-2018). The study used the ViraFEST assay, which expanded antigen-specific T cells with peptide pools and then identified expanded clonotypes by TCR sequencing. About 2 million PBMCs per well were cultured in IMDM with roughly 5.5% human AB serum and 8.5 to 10 IU/ml IL-2, plus 10 ug/ml peptide pools. On days 3 and 7, half of the culture medium was replaced with fresh IL-2-containing medium. After 10 days of culture, CD4+ T cells were isolated by negative selection with the EasySep CD4+ T cell isolation kit. As cell numbers permitted, CD4+ T cells from unexposed donors were tested for reactivity to SARS-CoV-2 S and N and to four common cold coronavirus spike pools. PBMCs were separated from whole blood using Ficoll-Paque Plus gradient centrifugation and then either used fresh or cryopreserved at -140C. In general, triplicate wells were set up for every culture condition. The leukapheresis product for the unexposed donors was obtained through commercial purchase.

What the study reported, not specific to this receptor: Only a relatively small number of convalescent patients were included in the study, and early timepoints following natural infection were not analyzed. In convalescent patients, a median approximately 89% of post-vaccine SARS-CoV-2-reactive clones were detected only after vaccination, suggesting vaccine-specific priming. Nearly all vaccine-specific clones in convalescent patients (304 of 307) were mono-reactive for SARS-CoV-2 spike rather than cross-reactive with common cold coronaviruses. An increase in the median number of SARS-CoV-2-reactive clonotypes from approximately 20 after infection to 38 after vaccination was observed, but the change was not found to be significant.

Preparation of the library involved PCR. DNA from cultured CD4+ T cells was subjected to TCR sequencing with the Oncomine TCR Beta short-read assay at the Johns Hopkins FTIC core. The QIAamp micro DNA kit was used to extract genomic DNA from the cultured CD4+ T cells. Oncomine TCR Beta libraries from cultured CD4+ T cells were pooled using unique dual indexes and sequenced on an Illumina iSeq 100. The source study handled its data this way. Non-productive sequences were filtered out, and CDR3s that did not start with C, did not end with F or W, or were shorter than 7 amino acids were discarded. The MANAFEST web application was used to identify antigen-specific clonotypes by comparing peptide-stimulated wells against reference wells and other culture wells. For a clone to be called positive, the clone needed an FDR below 0.05, an odds ratio above 5, and a productive frequency above 0.1% in at least two of three replicate wells. A clonotype counted as cross-reactive if it showed significant expansion both in the SARS-CoV-2 spike wells and in at least one common cold coronavirus spike condition. CDR3 homology was assessed with Levenshtein distances (stringdist) and unrooted phylogenetic trees (ape) in R version 3.6.1. Using fastp at Q25 and MiXCR, TCRdb reprocessed the public reads and kept productive beta chains. Rows with a matching CDR3 protein are joined into one entry that keeps the most common DNA and genes. The V and J calls, along with clone size, are taken from TCRdb and not from the paper's own processing. Here the sample has nearly 2,000 distinct CDR3 sequences; approximately 20% occur a single time. The ten largest clones represent 60% to 70% of the sample.

This clonotype occurred a few times. There is no known antigen for this receptor. No clone much larger than this one lies a single base away; base qualities are absent. The chain joins TRBV6-1 to TRBJ1-1; the junction holds 12 bases that match TRBD1. Sequenced material: CD4+ T cells from blood, cultured in vitro. The sequence came from a human donor in good health. For the CDR3, the sequence is CASKGTGGWNTEAFF. The DNA is TGTGCCAGCAAAGGGACAGGGGGCTGGAACACTGAAGCTTTCTTT.